This T cell receptor beta chain was documented in a study of cytomegalovirus exposure and HLA in healthy donors. Points from the study as a whole: In vitro, a few CMV-associated chains proved specific for CMV antigens.

Only in-frame clones appear in the TCRdb table, and some are missing; sequencing was by immunoSEQ multiplex PCR. The table has about 110,000 clones, roughly 95% seen once. Turning to this clone: Its matching antigen is unknown.

CDR1 and CDR2 (germline): SGHTA, FQGNSA. V dropped 5 bases and J dropped 0; count of bases not matched to a gene: 4. The CDR3 length is 15 residues. The origin of this receptor is a woman aged 18-29 years in good health and CMV-seronegative. The chain recombines TRBV7-2 with TRBJ2-3; the match to TRBD2 covers 8 bases. Material: PBMCs. This CDR3 is CASSPGLASTDTQYF. The CDR3 DNA reads as TGTGCCAGCAGCCCCGGACTAGCAAGCACAGATACGCAGTATTTT.